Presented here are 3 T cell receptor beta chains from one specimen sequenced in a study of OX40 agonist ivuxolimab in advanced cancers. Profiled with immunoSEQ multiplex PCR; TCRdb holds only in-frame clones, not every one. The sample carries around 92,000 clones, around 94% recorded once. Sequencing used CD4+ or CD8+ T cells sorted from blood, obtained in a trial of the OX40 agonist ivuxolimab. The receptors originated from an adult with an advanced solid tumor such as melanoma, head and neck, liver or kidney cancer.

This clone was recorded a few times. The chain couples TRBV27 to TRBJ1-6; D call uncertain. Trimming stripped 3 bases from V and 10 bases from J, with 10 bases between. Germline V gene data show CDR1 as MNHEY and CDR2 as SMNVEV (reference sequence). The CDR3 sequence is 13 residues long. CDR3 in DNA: TGTGCCAGCAGTTTTGTGTCAGGATCACCCCTCCACTTT. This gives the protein CASSFVSGSPLHF.

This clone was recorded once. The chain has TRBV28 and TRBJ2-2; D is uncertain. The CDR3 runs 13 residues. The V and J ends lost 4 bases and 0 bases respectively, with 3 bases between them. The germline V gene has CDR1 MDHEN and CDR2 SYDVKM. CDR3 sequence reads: CASSSPNTGELFF. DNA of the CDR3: TGTGCCAGCAGTTCACCGAACACCGGGGAGCTGTTTTTT.

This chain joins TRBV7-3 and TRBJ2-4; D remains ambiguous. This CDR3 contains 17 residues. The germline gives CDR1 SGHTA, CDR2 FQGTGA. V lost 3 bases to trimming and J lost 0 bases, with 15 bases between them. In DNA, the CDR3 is TGTGCCAGCAGCTTGGGTGCCAGTCAGTTAGCCAAAAACATTCAGTACTTC. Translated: CASSLGASQLAKNIQYF.